A selection of T cell receptor beta chains follows, all from one sample in a study of OX40 agonist ivuxolimab in advanced cancers. The repertoire was sequenced with immunoSEQ multiplex PCR; TCRdb's copy has only in-frame clones and lacks some. The data contain 68,000 or so clones, nearly 85% of them singletons. The source was CD4+ or CD8+ T cells sorted from blood, collected in a trial of the OX40 agonist ivuxolimab. These receptors came from an adult with an advanced solid tumor such as melanoma, head and neck, liver or kidney cancer. The CDR3 runs from the conserved cysteine through the conserved F or W. A D gene is named only where the DNA matches it firmly. Size is omitted from some rows. Given values are once, few, many or a class for expanded clones.

TRBV7-3	TRBD2	TRBJ2-3	.	TGTGCCAGCAGCTTAATGTCTAGCGGGGATACGCAGTATTTT	CASSLMSSGDTQYF
TRBV19	TRBD1	TRBJ1-4	.	TGTGCCAGTACCCCCCCGCGGACAGGCCTCAGGGCGGATGAAAAACTGTTTTTT	CASTPPRTGLRADEKLFF
TRBV2	TRBD1	TRBJ2-5	.	TGTGCCGTCCGGGACAGGGGGCCGGGAGAGACCCAGTACTTC	CAVRDRGPGETQYF
TRBV7-2	TRBD1	TRBJ2-3	once	TGTGCCAGCAGCTTAAGACAGGGTGGCGCAGATACGCAGTATTTT	CASSLRQGGADTQYF
TRBV7-6	.	TRBJ2-5	.	TGTGCCAGCAGCCCCTCTCCTAGGGAGACCCAGTACTTC	CASSPSPRETQYF
TRBV6-4	.	TRBJ1-4	.	TGTGCCAGCAGTGACTCGAAAGGGTTGTGGGTGGCTAATGAAAAACTGTTTTTT	CASSDSKGLWVANEKLFF
TRBV7-6	.	TRBJ2-7	.	TGTGCCAGCAGCTTCCGGGACTTTAACGAGCAGTACTTC	CASSFRDFNEQYF
TRBV6-1	.	TRBJ2-7	.	TGTGCCAGCAGGGGGACGGACCACTACGAGCAGTACTTC	CASRGTDHYEQYF
TRBV6-4	TRBD1	TRBJ1-2	.	TGTGCCAGCAGTGACTCGAGCAGGGGGGATGGCTACACCTTC	CASSDSSRGDGYTF
TRBV7-9	TRBD1	TRBJ2-2	few	TGTGCCAGCAGCCCGATTCCCGGGACAGGGGTTGGCACCGGGGAGCTGTTTTTT	CASSPIPGTGVGTGELFF
TRBV7-8	.	TRBJ1-1	.	TGTGCCAGCAGCTTAGACAGAGGGGCGAACACTGAAGCTTTCTTT	CASSLDRGANTEAFF
TRBV4-1	TRBD1	TRBJ2-6	.	TGCGCCAGCAGCCAAGGACAGGGGCCCGTCTCTGGGGCCAACGTCCTGACTTTC	CASSQGQGPVSGANVLTF
TRBV7-9	.	TRBJ2-3	few	TGTGCCAGCAGCTTATCAGTCACTCCGACAGATACGCAGTATTTT	CASSLSVTPTDTQYF
TRBV7-9	TRBD2	TRBJ2-3	.	TGTGCCAGCAGCTCAACCATGGGGCTAGCGGGGCCCACAGATACGCAGTATTTT	CASSSTMGLAGPTDTQYF
TRBV11-1	.	TRBJ2-1	.	TGTGCCAGCAGCTTAGCGTTGAACAATGAGCAGTTCTTC	CASSLALNNEQFF
TRBV11-2	.	TRBJ2-7	once	TGTGCCAGCAGCGGATTGGGAAGATGGGAGCAGTACTTC	CASSGLGRWEQYF
TRBV4-1	TRBD2	TRBJ2-3	few	TGCGCCAGCAGCCAGCTAGCGGGAGTTGTAGATACGCAGTATTTT	CASSQLAGVVDTQYF
TRBV30	.	TRBJ2-6	.	TGTGCCTGGAGTGTACGTAGGTCTAGCTCTGGGGCCAACGTCCTGACTTTC	CAWSVRRSSSGANVLTF
TRBV2	TRBD1	TRBJ1-2	.	TGTGCCAGCAGCCCAGGGGGCGCGGGAGGCTACACCTTC	CASSPGGAGGYTF
TRBV7-3	TRBD1	TRBJ2-1	once	TGTGCCAGCAGCCTATGGACAGGGGCAGACAATGAGCAGTTCTTC	CASSLWTGADNEQFF
TRBV6-5	TRBD1	TRBJ2-4	.	TGTGCCAGCAGCCCCGGGACAGGGGGGAACATTCAGTACTTC	CASSPGTGGNIQYF
TRBV19	.	TRBJ1-1	.	TGTGCCAGTAGAATCAGGAGGACGAACACTGAAGCTTTCTTT	CASRIRRTNTEAFF
TRBV2	.	TRBJ1-6	.	TGTGCCAGCCGCATTAAGAGCTCCTATAATTCACCCCTCCACTTT	CASRIKSSYNSPLHF
TRBV28	.	TRBJ1-2	.	TGTGCCAGCACTCGCGTGGGGGATGGCTACACCTTC	CASTRVGDGYTF
TRBV28	.	TRBJ1-1	.	TGTGCCAGCAGTTTACACTCGTTCATCGCTGAAGCTTTCTTT	CASSLHSFIAEAFF
TRBV6-1	.	TRBJ1-2	.	TGTGCCAGCAGTGTGAGAGATGGCTACACCTTC	CASSVRDGYTF
TRBV27	TRBD1	TRBJ1-2	.	TGTGCCAGCAGTAAGATCGTTGGGGACAGGGGTAACTATGGCTACACCTTC	CASSKIVGDRGNYGYTF
TRBV18	.	TRBJ1-2	.	TGTGCCAGCTCGATAGACCCGAACTATGGCTACACCTTC	CASSIDPNYGYTF